This is a list of T cell receptor beta chains from one sample in a study of lymphopenia after photon versus proton radiotherapy. Measured with immunoSEQ multiplex PCR; TCRdb has only the in-frame clones, and not every one. The data contain tens of thousands of clones, 92% of them seen just once; the ten biggest clones take up about 20%. The source was peripheral blood, collected from a patient treated with photon-based radiotherapy. All receptors derive from a middle-aged woman with cholangiocarcinoma. Each CDR3 is given with its conserved first and last residue. The D gene is left open where the match is weak. Clone size appears in some rows only: once, few, many, or a class for an expanded clone.

d_call: TRBD2; j_call: TRBJ2-3; clone_size: NA; cdr3_length: 15; v_call: TRBV7-7; cdr3_nt: TGTGCTAGCAGCCTTGGCGGGAGGCGAGCAGATACGCAGTATTTT; cdr3_aa: CASSLGGRRADTQYF
d_call: NA; j_call: TRBJ2-1; clone_size: NA; cdr3_length: 14; v_call: TRBV11-2; cdr3_nt: TGTGCCAGCAGCCTATTTCCAAGCGGCAATGAGCAGTTCTTC; cdr3_aa: CASSLFPSGNEQFF
d_call: NA; j_call: TRBJ1-2; clone_size: NA; cdr3_length: 14; v_call: TRBV6-1; cdr3_nt: TGTGCCAGCAGGAAATTAGCAGTCGACTATGGCTACACCTTC; cdr3_aa: CASRKLAVDYGYTF
d_call: TRBD1; j_call: TRBJ1-5; clone_size: NA; cdr3_length: 16; v_call: TRBV19; cdr3_nt: TGTGCCAGTAGTATACCGGGACAGGGGGCGCGTCAGCCCCAGCATTTT; cdr3_aa: CASSIPGQGARQPQHF
d_call: TRBD1; j_call: TRBJ1-2; clone_size: NA; cdr3_length: 16; v_call: TRBV28; cdr3_nt: TGTGCCAGCAGTTTTGTATTGGGACAGGGAGACTATGGCTACACCTTC; cdr3_aa: CASSFVLGQGDYGYTF
d_call: NA; j_call: TRBJ2-1; clone_size: NA; cdr3_length: 15; v_call: TRBV10-2; cdr3_nt: TGCGCCAGCAGTGAGAAAACGGGAGTCTACAATGAGCAGTTCTTC; cdr3_aa: CASSEKTGVYNEQFF
d_call: TRBD1; j_call: TRBJ1-5; clone_size: once; cdr3_length: 13; v_call: TRBV30; cdr3_nt: TGTGCCTGGAGTCTGGACAGGAATCAGCCCCAGCATTTT; cdr3_aa: CAWSLDRNQPQHF
d_call: TRBD1; j_call: TRBJ1-4; clone_size: NA; cdr3_length: 16; v_call: TRBV19; cdr3_nt: TGTGCCAGTAGTCCGGGACAGCGCACCTTGGGGGAAAAACTGTTTTTT; cdr3_aa: CASSPGQRTLGEKLFF
d_call: NA; j_call: TRBJ1-3; clone_size: NA; cdr3_length: 13; v_call: TRBV18; cdr3_nt: TGTGCCAGCTCACCAGGATCTGGAAACACCATATATTTT; cdr3_aa: CASSPGSGNTIYF
d_call: NA; j_call: TRBJ1-5; clone_size: NA; cdr3_length: 14; v_call: TRBV4-3; cdr3_nt: TGCGCCAGCAGCCAAGAGTCGGGCAATCAGCCCCAGCATTTT; cdr3_aa: CASSQESGNQPQHF
d_call: TRBD2; j_call: TRBJ2-1; clone_size: NA; cdr3_length: 15; v_call: TRBV28; cdr3_nt: TGTGCCAGCAGCCCCCGGGGTAGCGGGGTAAATGAGCAGTTCTTC; cdr3_aa: CASSPRGSGVNEQFF
d_call: NA; j_call: TRBJ1-1; clone_size: NA; cdr3_length: 14; v_call: TRBV30; cdr3_nt: TGTGCCTGGAGTGTACAGTTAGGGCCCACTGAAGCTTTCTTT; cdr3_aa: CAWSVQLGPTEAFF
d_call: TRBD1; j_call: TRBJ2-1; clone_size: once; cdr3_length: 15; v_call: TRBV7-8; cdr3_nt: TGTGCCAGCAGCCCCCGACAGGGAAGAGACAATGAGCAGTTCTTC; cdr3_aa: CASSPRQGRDNEQFF
d_call: NA; j_call: TRBJ1-2; clone_size: NA; cdr3_length: 12; v_call: TRBV2; cdr3_nt: TGTGCCAGCCTGTTAGGGGCAGGGGGCTACACCTTC; cdr3_aa: CASLLGAGGYTF
d_call: TRBD1; j_call: TRBJ2-1; clone_size: NA; cdr3_length: 15; v_call: TRBV10-1; cdr3_nt: TGCGCCAGCAGTCCCGGGACAGCAGCCTACAATGAGCAGTTCTTC; cdr3_aa: CASSPGTAAYNEQFF
d_call: NA; j_call: TRBJ2-7; clone_size: NA; cdr3_length: 14; v_call: TRBV4-1; cdr3_nt: TGCGCCAGCAGCCAAGGATCAGGGAGCTACGAGCAGTACTTC; cdr3_aa: CASSQGSGSYEQYF
d_call: TRBD1; j_call: TRBJ2-7; clone_size: NA; cdr3_length: 18; v_call: TRBV7-9; cdr3_nt: TGTGCCAGCAGCTTAGCCCCCCTACCGGGACAGGGGATGTACGAGCAGTACTTC; cdr3_aa: CASSLAPLPGQGMYEQYF
d_call: NA; j_call: TRBJ1-1; clone_size: once; cdr3_length: 14; v_call: TRBV27; cdr3_nt: TGTGCCAGCAGTTTGGGGCAGGGCAACACTGAAGCTTTCTTT; cdr3_aa: CASSLGQGNTEAFF
d_call: TRBD1; j_call: TRBJ2-1; clone_size: NA; cdr3_length: 15; v_call: TRBV5-1; cdr3_nt: TGCGCCAGCAGCTACAACCGGGACAGGGGGCGCGGGCAGTTCTTC; cdr3_aa: CASSYNRDRGRGQFF
d_call: NA; j_call: TRBJ1-3; clone_size: NA; cdr3_length: 11; v_call: TRBV9; cdr3_nt: TGTGCCAGCAGCAACCGAAACACCATATATTTT; cdr3_aa: CASSNRNTIYF
d_call: TRBD2; j_call: TRBJ2-3; clone_size: NA; cdr3_length: 17; v_call: TRBV5-5; cdr3_nt: TGTGCCAGCAGCGTTACGCCGGGAGGTCTAGGTCCAGATACGCAGTATTTT; cdr3_aa: CASSVTPGGLGPDTQYF
d_call: TRBD2; j_call: TRBJ2-5; clone_size: NA; cdr3_length: 17; v_call: TRBV4-3; cdr3_nt: TGCGCCAGCAGCCAAGATAGGGGGCGGGAGGGAGAAGAGACCCAGTACTTC; cdr3_aa: CASSQDRGREGEETQYF
d_call: NA; j_call: TRBJ1-3; clone_size: NA; cdr3_length: 15; v_call: TRBV18; cdr3_nt: TGTGCCAGCTCACCCGGACCATCCCTTGGAAACACCATATATTTT; cdr3_aa: CASSPGPSLGNTIYF
d_call: NA; j_call: TRBJ2-5; clone_size: few; cdr3_length: 13; v_call: TRBV7-8; cdr3_nt: TGTGCCAGCAGCCCCCCACGCGAAGAGACCCAGTACTTC; cdr3_aa: CASSPPREETQYF
d_call: NA; j_call: TRBJ2-1; clone_size: NA; cdr3_length: 14; v_call: TRBV29-1; cdr3_nt: TGCAGCGTTGTTGGCGACAGCTCCTACAATGAGCAGTTCTTC; cdr3_aa: CSVVGDSSYNEQFF
d_call: NA; j_call: TRBJ1-2; clone_size: NA; cdr3_length: 14; v_call: TRBV30; cdr3_nt: TGTGCCTGGAGTTCCTTTCCCTTCCCGTATGGCTACACCTTC; cdr3_aa: CAWSSFPFPYGYTF
d_call: TRBD1; j_call: TRBJ2-5; clone_size: NA; cdr3_length: 14; v_call: TRBV29-1; cdr3_nt: TGCAGCGTTGAAGGGACAGGGGTCCAAGAGACCCAGTACTTC; cdr3_aa: CSVEGTGVQETQYF
d_call: NA; j_call: TRBJ2-5; clone_size: NA; cdr3_length: 15; v_call: TRBV28; cdr3_nt: TGTGCCAGCAGCGTTACTATGGTTGGGGGAGAGACCCAGTACTTC; cdr3_aa: CASSVTMVGGETQYF
d_call: TRBD2; j_call: TRBJ2-3; clone_size: NA; cdr3_length: 8; v_call: TRBV29-1; cdr3_nt: TGCAGCGTGGGACTAGAATATTTT; cdr3_aa: CSVGLEYF
d_call: TRBD2; j_call: TRBJ2-1; clone_size: NA; cdr3_length: 16; v_call: TRBV9; cdr3_nt: TGTGCCAGCAGCGTAATGGTAGCGGGAGACTATAATGAGCAGTTCTTC; cdr3_aa: CASSVMVAGDYNEQFF
d_call: NA; j_call: TRBJ1-1; clone_size: NA; cdr3_length: 15; v_call: TRBV30; cdr3_nt: TGTGCCTGGAGTACACCGGGACCGAGAAACACTGAAGCTTTCTTT; cdr3_aa: CAWSTPGPRNTEAFF
d_call: NA; j_call: TRBJ1-1; clone_size: NA; cdr3_length: 15; v_call: TRBV7-6; cdr3_nt: TGTGCCAGCAGCCGGGGACCCTTCATGAACACTGAAGCTTTCTTT; cdr3_aa: CASSRGPFMNTEAFF
d_call: NA; j_call: TRBJ1-1; clone_size: NA; cdr3_length: 11; v_call: TRBV6-1; cdr3_nt: TGTGCCAGCAGAATGAACACTGAAGCTTTCTTT; cdr3_aa: CASRMNTEAFF
d_call: NA; j_call: TRBJ2-3; clone_size: NA; cdr3_length: 16; v_call: TRBV4-2; cdr3_nt: TGTGCCAGCAGCCAAGGGGACTCTTCTAGCACAGATACGCAGTATTTT; cdr3_aa: CASSQGDSSSTDTQYF
d_call: NA; j_call: TRBJ2-2; clone_size: NA; cdr3_length: 14; v_call: TRBV25-1; cdr3_nt: TGTGCCAGCAGTGAAGGAGGGTCCCACGGGGAGCTGTTTTTT; cdr3_aa: CASSEGGSHGELFF
d_call: NA; j_call: TRBJ1-1; clone_size: NA; cdr3_length: 18; v_call: TRBV10-3; cdr3_nt: TGTGCCATCAGTGGCCTCTTTTCGCAGGTCTCTCTGAACACTGAAGCTTTCTTT; cdr3_aa: CAISGLFSQVSLNTEAFF
d_call: NA; j_call: TRBJ1-1; clone_size: NA; cdr3_length: 9; v_call: TRBV5-1; cdr3_nt: TGCGTCGAGGGGGCTGAAGCTTTCTTT; cdr3_aa: CVEGAEAFF
d_call: NA; j_call: TRBJ2-2; clone_size: few; cdr3_length: 14; v_call: TRBV6-1; cdr3_nt: TGTGCCAGCAGTGAACTGGGGAGCACCGGGGAGCTGTTTTTT; cdr3_aa: CASSELGSTGELFF
d_call: NA; j_call: TRBJ1-5; clone_size: NA; cdr3_length: 16; v_call: TRBV28; cdr3_nt: TGTGCCAGCAGTTCTCCCTGGCAGACCGATAATCAGCCCCAGCATTTT; cdr3_aa: CASSSPWQTDNQPQHF
d_call: NA; j_call: TRBJ2-3; clone_size: NA; cdr3_length: 17; v_call: TRBV9; cdr3_nt: TGTGCCAGCAGCAAAACGGCAGGCGGGTCTAGCACAGATACGCAGTATTTT; cdr3_aa: CASSKTAGGSSTDTQYF